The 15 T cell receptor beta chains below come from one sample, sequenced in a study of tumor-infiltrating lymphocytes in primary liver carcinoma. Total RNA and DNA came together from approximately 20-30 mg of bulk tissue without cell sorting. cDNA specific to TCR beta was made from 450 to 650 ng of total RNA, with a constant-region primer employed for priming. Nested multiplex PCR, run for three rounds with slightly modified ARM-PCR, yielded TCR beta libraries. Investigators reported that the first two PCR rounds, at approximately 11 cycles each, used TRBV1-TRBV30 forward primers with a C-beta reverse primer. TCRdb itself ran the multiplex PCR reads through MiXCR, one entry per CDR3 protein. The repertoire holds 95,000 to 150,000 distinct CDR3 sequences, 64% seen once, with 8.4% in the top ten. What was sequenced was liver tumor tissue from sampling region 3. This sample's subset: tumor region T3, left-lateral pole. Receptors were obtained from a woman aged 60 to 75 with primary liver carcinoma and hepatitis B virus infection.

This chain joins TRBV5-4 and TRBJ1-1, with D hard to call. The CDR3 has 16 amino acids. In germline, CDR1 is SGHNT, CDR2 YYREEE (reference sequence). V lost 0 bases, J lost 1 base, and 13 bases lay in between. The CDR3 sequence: CASSLEWGRRNTEAFF. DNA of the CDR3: TGTGCCAGCAGCTTGGAATGGGGTCGAAGGAACACTGAAGCTTTCTTT.

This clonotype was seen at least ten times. The DNA for the CDR3 is TGTGCCAGCAGCCGGCCGGGACTAGCGGGAGGAAGGTGGGGCAATGAGCAGTTCTTC. Translating it yields CASSRPGLAGGRWGNEQFF. This chain uses TRBV6-5 with TRBJ2-1; 15 positions agree with TRBD2. With V trimmed by 6 bases and J by 6 bases, 15 bases remained unmatched. Germline V gives CDR1 MNHEY, CDR2 SVGAGI. There are 19 residues in the CDR3.

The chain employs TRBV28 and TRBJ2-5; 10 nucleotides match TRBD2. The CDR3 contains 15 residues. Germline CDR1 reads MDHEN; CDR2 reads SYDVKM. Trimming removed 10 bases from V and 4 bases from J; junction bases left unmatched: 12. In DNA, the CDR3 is TGTGCCACAGGGCGAGCGGGGGGGGGCACAGAGACCCAGTACTTC. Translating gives CATGRAGGGTETQYF.

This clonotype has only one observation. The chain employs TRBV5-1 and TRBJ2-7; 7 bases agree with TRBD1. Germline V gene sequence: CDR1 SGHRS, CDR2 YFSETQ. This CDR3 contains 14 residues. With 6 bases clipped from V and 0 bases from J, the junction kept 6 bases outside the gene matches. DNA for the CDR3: TGCGCCAGCATCCGGGACAGCATCTCCTACGAGCAGTACTTC. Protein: CASIRDSISYEQYF.

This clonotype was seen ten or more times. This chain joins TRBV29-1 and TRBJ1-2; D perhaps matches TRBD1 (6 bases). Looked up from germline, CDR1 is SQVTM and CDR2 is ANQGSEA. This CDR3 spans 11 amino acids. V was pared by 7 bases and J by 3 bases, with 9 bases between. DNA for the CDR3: TGCAGCGGTGGGGGGCACTATGGCTACACCTTC. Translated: CSGGGHYGYTF.

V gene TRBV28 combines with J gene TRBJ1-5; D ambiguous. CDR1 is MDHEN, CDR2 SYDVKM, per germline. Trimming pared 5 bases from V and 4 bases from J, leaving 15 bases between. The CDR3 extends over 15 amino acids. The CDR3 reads CASSLRFLGNQPQHF. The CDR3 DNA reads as TGTGCCAGCAGTCTTAGGTTTTTGGGGAATCAGCCCCAGCATTTT.

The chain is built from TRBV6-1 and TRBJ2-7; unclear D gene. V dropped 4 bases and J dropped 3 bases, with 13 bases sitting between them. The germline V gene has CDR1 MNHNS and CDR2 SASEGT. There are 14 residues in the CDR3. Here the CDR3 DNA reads TGTGCCAGCAGTGCCCCCCTCTCCGGCTACGAGCAGTACTTC. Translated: CASSAPLSGYEQYF.

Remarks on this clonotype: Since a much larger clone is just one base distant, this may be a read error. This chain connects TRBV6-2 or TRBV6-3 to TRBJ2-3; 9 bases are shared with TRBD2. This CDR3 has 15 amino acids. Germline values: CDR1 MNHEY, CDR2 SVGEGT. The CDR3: CVSSYGAGGVDTQYF. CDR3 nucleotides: TGTGTCAGCAGTTACGGGGCGGGAGGGGTAGATACGCAGTATTTT.

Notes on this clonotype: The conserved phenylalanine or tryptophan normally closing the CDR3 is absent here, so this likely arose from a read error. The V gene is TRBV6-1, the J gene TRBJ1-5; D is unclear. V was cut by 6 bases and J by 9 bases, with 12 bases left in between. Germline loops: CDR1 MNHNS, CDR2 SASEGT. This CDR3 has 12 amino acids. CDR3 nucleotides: TGTGCCAGCAGGGGTCGGACCGGGCCCCAGCATTAT. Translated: CASRGRTGPQHY.

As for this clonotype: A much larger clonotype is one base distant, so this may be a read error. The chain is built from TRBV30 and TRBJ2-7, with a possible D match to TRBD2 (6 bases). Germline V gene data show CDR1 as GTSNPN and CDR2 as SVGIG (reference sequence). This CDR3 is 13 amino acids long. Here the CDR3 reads CVWNWGRTYEQYF. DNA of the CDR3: TGTGTCTGGAATTGGGGGAGGACCTACGAGCAGTACTTC.

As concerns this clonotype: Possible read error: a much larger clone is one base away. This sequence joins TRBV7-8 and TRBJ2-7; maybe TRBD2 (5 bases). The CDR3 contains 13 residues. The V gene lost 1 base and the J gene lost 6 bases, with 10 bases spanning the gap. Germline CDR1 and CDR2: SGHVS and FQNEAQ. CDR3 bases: TGTGCCAGCAGCTTAGACGGGGTGGGCGAGCAGTACTTC. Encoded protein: CASSLDGVGEQYF.

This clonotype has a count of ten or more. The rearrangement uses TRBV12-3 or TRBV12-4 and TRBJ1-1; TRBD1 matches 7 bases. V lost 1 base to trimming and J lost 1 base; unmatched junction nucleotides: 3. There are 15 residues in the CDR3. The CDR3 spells CASSLVHRGNTEAFF. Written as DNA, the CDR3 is TGTGCCAGCAGTTTAGTCCACAGGGGGAACACTGAAGCTTTCTTT.

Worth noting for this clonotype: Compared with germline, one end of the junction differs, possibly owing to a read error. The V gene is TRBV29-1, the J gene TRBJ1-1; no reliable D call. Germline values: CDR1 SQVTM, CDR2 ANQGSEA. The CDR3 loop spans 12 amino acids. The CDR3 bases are TGCAGTGGCGGAGGTATGAACACTGAATCTTTCTTC. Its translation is CSGGGMNTESFF.

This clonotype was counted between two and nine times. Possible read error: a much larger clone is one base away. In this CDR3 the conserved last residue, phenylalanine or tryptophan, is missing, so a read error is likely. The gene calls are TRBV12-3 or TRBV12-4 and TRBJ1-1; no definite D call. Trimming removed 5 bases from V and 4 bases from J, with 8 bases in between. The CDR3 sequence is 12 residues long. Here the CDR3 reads CASSNRVTEAFS. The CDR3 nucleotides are TGTGCCAGCAGTAATCGGGTCACTGAAGCTTTCTCT.

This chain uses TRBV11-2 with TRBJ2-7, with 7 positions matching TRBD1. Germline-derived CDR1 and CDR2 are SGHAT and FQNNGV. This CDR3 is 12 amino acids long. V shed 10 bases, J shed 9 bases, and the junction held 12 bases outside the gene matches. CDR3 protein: CANNQLGQAQYF. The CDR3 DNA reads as TGTGCCAACAACCAACTCGGACAGGCGCAGTACTTC.